This TCR beta chain is from a study of cytomegalovirus exposure and HLA in healthy donors. Vbeta (60) and Jbeta (13) primers were used in the PCR. Only in-frame clones appear in the TCRdb table, and some are missing; sequencing was by immunoSEQ multiplex PCR. The sample yields fewer than 300,000 clones, roughly 90% seen once. Everyone who donated was a healthy bone marrow donor. Regarding the study as a whole: Immune exposure information available was restricted to CMV serostatus. Associated with cytomegalovirus, according to the listing, were 164 TCR beta chains. In a later analysis, TCR beta V- and J-gene trimming was associated with a missense DCLRE1C variant.

Comments on this clone: Its antigen is currently unknown.

Sequenced input: PBMCs. The receptor was isolated from a man in his forties in good health and CMV-seropositive.

The CDR3 protein is CSVRQGAPGNTIYF. The CDR3, as DNA: TGCAGCGTAAGACAGGGGGCCCCTGGAAACACCATATATTTT. The chain uses TRBV29-1 and TRBJ1-3, with 10 bases identical to TRBD1. The CDR3 has 14 amino acids. V lost 6 bases to trimming and J lost 2 bases; unmatched junction nucleotides: 4. Per the germline V gene, CDR1 is SQVTM and CDR2 is ANQGSEA. The whole variable domain, remainder taken from reference TRBV29-1 and TRBJ1-3, is SAVISQKPSRDICQRGTSLTIQCQVDSQVTMMFWYRQQPGQSLTLIATANQGSEATYESGFVIDKFPISRPNLTFSTLTVSNMSPEDSSIYLCSVRQGAPGNTIYFGEGSWLTVV.